This TCR beta chain emerged from a study of OX40 agonist ivuxolimab in advanced cancers. Study-level information: Patients received intravenous ivuxolimab every 2 weeks at 0.01 to 10 mg/kg. Eligibility rules accepted prior anti-PD-1, anti-PD-L1 or anti-CTLA-4 therapy, and approximately 40% had some. Patients undergoing dose escalation presented with hepatocellular carcinoma, melanoma, renal cell or head and neck cancer.

The germline gives CDR1 KGHSH, CDR2 LQKENI. This CDR3 contains 16 residues. Trimming took 6 bases from V and 1 from J, leaving 15 bases between them. The protocol was immunoSEQ multiplex PCR, while the TCRdb copy is restricted to in-frame clones and leaves out a portion. The repertoire holds approximately 35,000 clones, with about 81% as singletons. The genes are TRBV18 and TRBJ2-2, with no clear D. The sequence came from an adult with an advanced solid tumor such as melanoma, head and neck, liver or kidney cancer. The starting material was CD4+ or CD8+ T cells sorted from blood, obtained in a trial of the OX40 agonist ivuxolimab. DNA of the CDR3: TGTGCCAGCTCCCCATTGCAGTCGCTGAACACCGGGGAGCTGTTTTTT. It is translated as CASSPLQSLNTGELFF.